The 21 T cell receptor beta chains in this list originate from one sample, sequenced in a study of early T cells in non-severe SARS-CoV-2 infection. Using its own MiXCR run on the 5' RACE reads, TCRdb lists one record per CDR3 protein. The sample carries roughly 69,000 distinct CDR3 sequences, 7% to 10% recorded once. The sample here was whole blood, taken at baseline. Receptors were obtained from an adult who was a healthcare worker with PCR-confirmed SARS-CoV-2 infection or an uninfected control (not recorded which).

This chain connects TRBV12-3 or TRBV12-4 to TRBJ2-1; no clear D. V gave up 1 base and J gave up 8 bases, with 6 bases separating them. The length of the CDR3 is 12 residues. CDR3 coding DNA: TGTGCCAGCAGTTTAGTAGTCTATGAGCAGTTCTTC. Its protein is CASSLVVYEQFF.

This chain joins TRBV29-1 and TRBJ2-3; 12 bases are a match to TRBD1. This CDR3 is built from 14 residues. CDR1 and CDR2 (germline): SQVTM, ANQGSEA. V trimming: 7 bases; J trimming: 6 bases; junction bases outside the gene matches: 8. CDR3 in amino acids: CSAGGTGGWDTQYF. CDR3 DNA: TGCAGCGCGGGCGGGACAGGGGGCTGGGATACGCAGTATTTT.

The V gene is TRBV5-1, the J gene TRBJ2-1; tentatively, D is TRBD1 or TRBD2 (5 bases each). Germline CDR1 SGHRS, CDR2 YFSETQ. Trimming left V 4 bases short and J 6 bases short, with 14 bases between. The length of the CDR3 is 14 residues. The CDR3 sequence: CASSLRGTPNEQFF. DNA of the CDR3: TGCGCCAGCAGCCTCCGAGGGACCCCCAATGAGCAGTTCTTC.

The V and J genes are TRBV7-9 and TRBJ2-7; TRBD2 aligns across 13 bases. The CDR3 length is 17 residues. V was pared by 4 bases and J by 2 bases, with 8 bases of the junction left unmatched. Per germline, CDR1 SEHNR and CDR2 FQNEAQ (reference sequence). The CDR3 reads CASSSGLAGEVPYEQYF. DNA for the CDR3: TGTGCCAGCAGCTCAGGACTAGCGGGAGAGGTCCCCTACGAGCAGTACTTC.

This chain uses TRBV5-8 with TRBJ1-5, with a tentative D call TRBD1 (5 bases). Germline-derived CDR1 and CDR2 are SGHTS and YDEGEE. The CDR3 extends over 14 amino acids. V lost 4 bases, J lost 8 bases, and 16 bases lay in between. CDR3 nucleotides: TGTGCCAGCAGCCCCAGGGTTACCCGGGAGCCCCAGCATTTT. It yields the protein CASSPRVTREPQHF.

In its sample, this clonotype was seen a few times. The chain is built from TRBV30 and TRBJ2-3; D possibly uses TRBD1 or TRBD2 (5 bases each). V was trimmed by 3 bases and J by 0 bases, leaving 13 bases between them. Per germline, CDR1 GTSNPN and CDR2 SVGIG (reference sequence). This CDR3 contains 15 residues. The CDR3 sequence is CAWRGGQGSTDTQYF. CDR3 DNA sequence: TGTGCCTGGAGGGGCGGGCAGGGAAGCACAGATACGCAGTATTTT.

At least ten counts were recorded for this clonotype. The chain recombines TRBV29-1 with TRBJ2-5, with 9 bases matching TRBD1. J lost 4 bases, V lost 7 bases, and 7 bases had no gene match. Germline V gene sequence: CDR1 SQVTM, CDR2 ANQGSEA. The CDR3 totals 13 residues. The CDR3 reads CSGRQGDRETQYF. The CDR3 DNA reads TGCAGCGGTCGACAGGGGGATAGAGAGACCCAGTACTTC.

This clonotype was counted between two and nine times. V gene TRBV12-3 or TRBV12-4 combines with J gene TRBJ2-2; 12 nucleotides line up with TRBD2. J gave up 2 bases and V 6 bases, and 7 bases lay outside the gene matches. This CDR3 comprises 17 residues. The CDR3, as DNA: TGTGCCAGCAGGGCTAGCGGGAGGGCCGGCAACACCGGGGAGCTGTTTTTT. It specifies CASRASGRAGNTGELFF.

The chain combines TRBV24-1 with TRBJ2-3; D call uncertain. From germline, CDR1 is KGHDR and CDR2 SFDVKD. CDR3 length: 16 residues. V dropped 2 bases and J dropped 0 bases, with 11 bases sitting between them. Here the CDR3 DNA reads TGTGCCACCAGTGATTATGGCGTTACTAGCACAGATACGCAGTATTTT. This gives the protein CATSDYGVTSTDTQYF.

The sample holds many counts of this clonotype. This chain's CDR3 is CSLAGGRNEQFF. The CDR3 DNA reads as TGCAGTTTAGCGGGAGGGCGGAATGAGCAGTTCTTC. The chain has TRBV20-1 and TRBJ2-1; 11 positions match TRBD2. Germline V gene sequence: CDR1 DFQATT, CDR2 SNEGSKA (reference sequence). This CDR3 contains 12 residues. Germline trimming cut 8 bases from V and 7 bases from J; bases unmatched to any gene: 4.

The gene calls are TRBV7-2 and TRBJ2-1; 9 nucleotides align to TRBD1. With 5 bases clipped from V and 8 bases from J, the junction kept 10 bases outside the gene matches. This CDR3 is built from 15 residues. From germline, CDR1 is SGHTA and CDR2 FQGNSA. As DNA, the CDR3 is TGTGCCAGCAGCCCCCAAGGGACAGGGATCGATGAGCAGTTCTTC. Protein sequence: CASSPQGTGIDEQFF.

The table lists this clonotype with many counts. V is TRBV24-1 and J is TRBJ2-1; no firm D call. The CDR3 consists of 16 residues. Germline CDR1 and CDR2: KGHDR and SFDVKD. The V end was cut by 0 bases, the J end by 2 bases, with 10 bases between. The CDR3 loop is CATSDLQSRTYNEQFF. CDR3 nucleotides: TGTGCCACCAGTGATTTGCAAAGCCGTACCTACAATGAGCAGTTCTTC.

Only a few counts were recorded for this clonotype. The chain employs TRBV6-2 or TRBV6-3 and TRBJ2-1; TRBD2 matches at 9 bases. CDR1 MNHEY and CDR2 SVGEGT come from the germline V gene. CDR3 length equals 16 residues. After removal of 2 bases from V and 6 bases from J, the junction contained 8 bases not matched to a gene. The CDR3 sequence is CASSYQDSGRANEQFF. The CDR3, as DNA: TGTGCCAGCAGTTACCAAGATAGCGGGAGAGCCAATGAGCAGTTCTTC.

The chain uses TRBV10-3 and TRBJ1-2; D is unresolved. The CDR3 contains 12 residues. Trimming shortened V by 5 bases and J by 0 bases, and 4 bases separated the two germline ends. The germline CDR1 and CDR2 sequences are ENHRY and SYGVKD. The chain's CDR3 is CAISTPNYGYTF. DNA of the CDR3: TGTGCCATCAGTACACCTAACTATGGCTACACCTTC.

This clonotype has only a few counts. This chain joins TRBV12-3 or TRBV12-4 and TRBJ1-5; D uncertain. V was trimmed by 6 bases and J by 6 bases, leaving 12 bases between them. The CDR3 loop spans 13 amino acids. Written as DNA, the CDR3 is TGTGCCAGCAGCCAGGAGAGGAGTCAGCCCCAGCATTTT. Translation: CASSQERSQPQHF.

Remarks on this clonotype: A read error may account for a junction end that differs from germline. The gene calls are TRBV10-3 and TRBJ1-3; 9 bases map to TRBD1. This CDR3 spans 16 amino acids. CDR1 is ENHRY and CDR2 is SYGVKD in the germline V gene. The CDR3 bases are TGTGCCATCAGCTACCGGGACAGGGAGACAGGAAACACCGTATATTTT. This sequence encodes CAISYRDRETGNTVYF.

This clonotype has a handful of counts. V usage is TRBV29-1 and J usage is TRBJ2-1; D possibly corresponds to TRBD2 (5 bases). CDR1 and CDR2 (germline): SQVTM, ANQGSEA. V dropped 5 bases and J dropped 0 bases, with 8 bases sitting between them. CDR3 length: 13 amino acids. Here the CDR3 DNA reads TGCAGCGTTTTTGGGAGCTCCTACAATGAGCAGTTCTTC. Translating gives CSVFGSSYNEQFF.

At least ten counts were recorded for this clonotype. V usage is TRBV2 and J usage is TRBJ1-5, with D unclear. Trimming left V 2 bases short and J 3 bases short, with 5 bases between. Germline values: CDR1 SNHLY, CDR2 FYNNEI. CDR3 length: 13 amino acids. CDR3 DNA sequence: TGTGCCAGCAGTGAAAATCCCAATCAGCCCCAGCATTTT. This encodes CASSENPNQPQHF. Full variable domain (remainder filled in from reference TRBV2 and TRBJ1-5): EPEVTQTPSHQVTQMGQEVILRCVPISNHLYFYWYRQILGQKVEFLVSFYNNEISEKSEIFDDQFSVERPDGSNFTLKIRSTKLEDSAMYFCASSENPNQPQHFGDGTRLSIL.

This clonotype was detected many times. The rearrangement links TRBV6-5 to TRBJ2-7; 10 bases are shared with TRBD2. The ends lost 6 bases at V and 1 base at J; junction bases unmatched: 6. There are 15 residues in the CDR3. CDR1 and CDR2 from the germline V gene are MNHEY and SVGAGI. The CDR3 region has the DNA TGTGCCAGCAGGGGTAGTAGCGGGAGGTCCTACGAGCAGTACTTC. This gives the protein CASRGSSGRSYEQYF.

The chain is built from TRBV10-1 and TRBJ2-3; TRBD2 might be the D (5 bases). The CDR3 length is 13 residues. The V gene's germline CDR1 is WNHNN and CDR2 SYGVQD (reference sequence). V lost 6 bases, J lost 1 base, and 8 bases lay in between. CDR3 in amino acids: CASRSAGTDTQYF. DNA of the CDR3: TGCGCCAGCAGGTCAGCGGGCACAGATACGCAGTATTTT.

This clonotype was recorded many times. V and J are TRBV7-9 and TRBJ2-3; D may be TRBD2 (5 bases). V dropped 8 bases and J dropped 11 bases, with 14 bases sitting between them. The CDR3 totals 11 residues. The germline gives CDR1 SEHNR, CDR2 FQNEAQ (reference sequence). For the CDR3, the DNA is TGTGCCAGCCGGGCGGGTTTATGGCAGTATTTT. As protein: CASRAGLWQYF.